The clone carrying this TCR beta chain was observed many times. The junction departs from germline at one end; a sequencing error may be responsible. On the basis of clinical symptoms, serum thyroxine and TRAb, thyroid ultrasound and orbital computed tomography, diagnoses were made. The authors obtained PBMCs from around 10 ml of fresh peripheral blood. This sample is drawn from a study of T cells in Graves' hyperthyroidism and ophthalmopathy. The germline V gene encodes CDR1 SSHAT and CDR2 FNYEAQ (reference sequence). This CDR3 is 14 amino acids long. Amplified TCR beta CDR3 regions derived from RNA transcripts. The study used the HTBI primer set for a first-round RT-PCR of the TCR CDR3. MiXCR, run by TCRdb on the multiplex PCR reads, gives a single entry per CDR3 protein. This sample yields some 420,000 distinct CDR3 sequences, of which approximately 14% are seen a single time; more than 4.5% belongs to the top ten.

The sequence derives from a young woman with Graves' hyperthyroidism. The sample was blood. This chain uses TRBV7-7 with TRBJ2-1, with 8 bases fitting TRBD2. The CDR3 here is CASSPSGLYNEQFF. The CDR3 DNA reads TGTGCTAGCAGCCCTAGCGGGTTATACAATGAGCAGTTCTTC.